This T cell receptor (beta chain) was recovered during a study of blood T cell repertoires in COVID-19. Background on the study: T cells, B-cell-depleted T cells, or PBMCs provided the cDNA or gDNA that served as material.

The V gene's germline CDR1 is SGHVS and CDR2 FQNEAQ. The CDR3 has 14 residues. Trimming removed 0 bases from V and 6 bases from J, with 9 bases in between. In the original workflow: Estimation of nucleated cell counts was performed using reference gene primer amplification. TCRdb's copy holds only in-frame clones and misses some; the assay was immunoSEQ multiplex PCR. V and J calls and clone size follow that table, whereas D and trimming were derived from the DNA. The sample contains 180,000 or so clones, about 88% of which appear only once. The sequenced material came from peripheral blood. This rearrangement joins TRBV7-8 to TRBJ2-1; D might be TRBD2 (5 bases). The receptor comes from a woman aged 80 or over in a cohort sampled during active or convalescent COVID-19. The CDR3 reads CASSLAIRGNEQFF. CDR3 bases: TGTGCCAGCAGCTTAGCCATCCGGGGCAATGAGCAGTTCTTC.